Included here is one T cell receptor beta chain sequence, with context. Random hexamers were used to reverse transcribe the RNA input (about 0.5 to 1 ug). MiXCR was run by TCRdb on the immunoSEQ multiplex PCR reads, yielding one entry per CDR3 protein. The sample has 90,000 to 150,000 distinct CDR3 sequences, 94% seen once. The CDR3 covers 13 residues. V dropped 4 bases and J dropped 0 bases, with 7 bases sitting between them. Germline CDR1 is MNHEY and CDR2 is SVGAGI. The sample is drawn from a study of CD8 T cells in Susac syndrome. The sequenced sample consisted of CD4+ T cells from PBMCs. This TCR derives from a human donor in good health. This chain links TRBV6-5 with TRBJ2-7; D remains ambiguous. CDR3 in DNA: TGTGCCAGCAGTTCCCGGAGCTCCTACGAGCAGTACTTC. Amino acids: CASSSRSSYEQYF.